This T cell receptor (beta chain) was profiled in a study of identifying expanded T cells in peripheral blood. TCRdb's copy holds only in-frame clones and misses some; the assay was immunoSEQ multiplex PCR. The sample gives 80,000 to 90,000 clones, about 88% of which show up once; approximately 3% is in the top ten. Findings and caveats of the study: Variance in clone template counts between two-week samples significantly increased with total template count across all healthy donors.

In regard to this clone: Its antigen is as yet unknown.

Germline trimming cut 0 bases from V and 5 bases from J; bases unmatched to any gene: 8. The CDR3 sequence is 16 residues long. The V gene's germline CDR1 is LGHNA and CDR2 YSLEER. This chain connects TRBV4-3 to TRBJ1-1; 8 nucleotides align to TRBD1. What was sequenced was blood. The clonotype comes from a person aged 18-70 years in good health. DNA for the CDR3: TGCGCCAGCAGCCAAGATCCGAGACAGGGGAGAACTGAAGCTTTCTTT. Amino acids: CASSQDPRQGRTEAFF.